Listed below are T cell receptor beta chains from one sample, sequenced in a study of T-cell reconstitution after alpha-beta-depleted transplantation in children. From the PCR reads, TCRdb called clonotypes with MiXCR, one entry per CDR3 protein. The data show about 260,000 distinct CDR3 sequences, roughly 11% seen once. The sequenced sample was peripheral blood, obtained 180 days after TCRalphabeta/CD19-depleted stem cell transplant. The source of these receptors is a male patient aged 2 to 10 who had a stem cell transplant for chronic granulomatous disease, so the T cells may come from the graft donor. Both conserved end residues are part of each CDR3. Fields, in order: clone size, D gene, V gene, J gene, CDR3 protein. D genes are given only for firm matches. The size of a clone is reported for some rows only, either as once, few or many, or as a class for expanded clones.

size: -; D: TRBD2; V: TRBV12-3/TRBV12-4; J: TRBJ2-6; CDR3: CASSLAKGGDASGANVLTF
size: many; D: -; V: TRBV21-1; J: TRBJ2-7; CDR3: CASSTYRDGPEQYF
size: many; D: -; V: TRBV7-9; J: TRBJ2-7; CDR3: CASSRVQFDEQYF
size: many; D: -; V: TRBV12-3/TRBV12-4; J: TRBJ1-6; CDR3: CASSPGRSSYNSPLHF
size: many; D: TRBD2; V: TRBV12-3/TRBV12-4; J: TRBJ2-2; CDR3: CASSSGGLQANTGELFF
size: many; D: TRBD2; V: TRBV7-9; J: TRBJ2-1; CDR3: CASSLAGGRYNEQFF
size: many; D: -; V: TRBV7-2; J: TRBJ2-7; CDR3: CASSSQTGPYEQYF
size: many; D: -; V: TRBV7-9; J: TRBJ1-2; CDR3: CASSPQLPYGYTF
size: many; D: -; V: TRBV7-2; J: TRBJ1-4; CDR3: CASSLRGLWNEKLFF
size: many; D: TRBD2; V: TRBV29-1; J: TRBJ2-1; CDR3: CSVEGTSGSPPSYNEQFF
size: many; D: -; V: TRBV18; J: TRBJ2-3; CDR3: CASSPGGTQYF
size: many; D: TRBD1; V: TRBV9; J: TRBJ2-7; CDR3: CASSVTLGQASEQYF
size: many; D: -; V: TRBV15; J: TRBJ2-3; CDR3: CATSRLGDTQYF
size: many; D: -; V: TRBV7-2; J: TRBJ1-2; CDR3: CASSFRTNYGYTF
size: few; D: TRBD2; V: TRBV28; J: TRBJ2-1; CDR3: CASSTSGRANSYNEQFF
size: many; D: TRBD2; V: TRBV5-1; J: TRBJ2-7; CDR3: CASSFGAGGKDEQYF
size: many; D: -; V: TRBV11-1; J: TRBJ1-2; CDR3: CASSSAASGVYGYTF
size: many; D: -; V: TRBV6-9; J: TRBJ1-3; CDR3: CARGPDGSSGNTIYF
size: many; D: -; V: TRBV6-1; J: TRBJ1-2; CDR3: CASSDVGGSYGYTF
size: many; D: -; V: TRBV30; J: TRBJ1-5; CDR3: CAWSSGVDQPQHF
size: many; D: -; V: TRBV20-1; J: TRBJ1-6; CDR3: CSATLRLGNSPLHF
size: many; D: -; V: TRBV27; J: TRBJ2-2; CDR3: CASSLLDSGELFF
size: many; D: TRBD1; V: TRBV10-3; J: TRBJ2-3; CDR3: CAIRDRITDTQYF
size: many; D: -; V: TRBV27; J: TRBJ2-1; CDR3: CASTLRTGSTYNEQFF
size: many; D: -; V: TRBV27; J: TRBJ2-2; CDR3: CASSPRPARNTGELFF
size: many; D: -; V: TRBV20-1; J: TRBJ2-5; CDR3: CSARDLGPSQETQYF
size: many; D: TRBD1; V: TRBV5-1; J: TRBJ2-2; CDR3: CASSFFPQGVAPGELFF
size: -; D: -; V: TRBV14; J: TRBJ1-3; CDR3: CASSQATVTGNTIYF
size: many; D: -; V: TRBV12-3/TRBV12-4; J: TRBJ2-3; CDR3: CASRRADTQYF
size: -; D: -; V: TRBV24-1; J: TRBJ2-1; CDR3: CATSDFPPGEQFF
size: few; D: TRBD1; V: TRBV10-3; J: TRBJ1-2; CDR3: CAIGGQNYGYTF
size: many; D: TRBD1; V: TRBV7-9; J: TRBJ2-7; CDR3: CASSLAWDRPYEQYF
size: many; D: TRBD1; V: TRBV20-1; J: TRBJ2-7; CDR3: CSARDKWGTASYEQYF
size: many; D: TRBD2; V: TRBV20-1; J: TRBJ2-1; CDR3: CSARAVRGSRSSYNEQFF
size: few; D: TRBD1; V: TRBV12-3/TRBV12-4; J: TRBJ2-2; CDR3: CASSYTGVGELFF
size: many; D: -; V: TRBV7-6; J: TRBJ2-2; CDR3: CATSWAGEPFF
size: many; D: -; V: TRBV7-9; J: TRBJ2-3; CDR3: CASSYSTLRTDTQYF
size: -; D: TRBD1; V: TRBV4-2; J: TRBJ1-1; CDR3: CASSQAGTGSTEAFF
size: -; D: -; V: TRBV9; J: TRBJ1-3; CDR3: CASSPRTGNTIYF
size: few; D: -; V: TRBV10-3; J: TRBJ2-7; CDR3: CAISIDSEQYF
size: many; D: -; V: TRBV7-2; J: TRBJ1-2; CDR3: CASSLSHGDGYTF
size: many; D: TRBD1; V: TRBV11-2; J: TRBJ2-7; CDR3: CASSLVAQGAYEQYF
size: many; D: -; V: TRBV7-2; J: TRBJ1-1; CDR3: CASSLEGWDTEAFF
size: many; D: -; V: TRBV5-1; J: TRBJ2-1; CDR3: CASSFLRDYNEQFF
size: many; D: TRBD1; V: TRBV5-1; J: TRBJ1-2; CDR3: CASSFISGQIPGYTF
size: many; D: -; V: TRBV28; J: TRBJ2-1; CDR3: CASSLRANGEQFF
size: many; D: TRBD2; V: TRBV15; J: TRBJ2-3; CDR3: CATSESPWAGGTDTQYF
size: many; D: -; V: TRBV20-1; J: TRBJ2-5; CDR3: CSALDLEQETQYF
size: many; D: TRBD2; V: TRBV6-2/TRBV6-3; J: TRBJ2-1; CDR3: CASSSPGGRGFF
size: many; D: -; V: TRBV29-1; J: TRBJ2-3; CDR3: CSVSETDTQYF
size: many; D: -; V: TRBV3-1; J: TRBJ2-5; CDR3: CASSQVGETQYF
size: many; D: -; V: TRBV28; J: TRBJ1-1; CDR3: CATTTGILNTEAFF
size: many; D: -; V: TRBV3-1; J: TRBJ1-6; CDR3: CASSQAEGRNSPLHF
size: few; D: TRBD1; V: TRBV19; J: TRBJ1-5; CDR3: CASDRGAQPQHF
size: many; D: -; V: TRBV7-2; J: TRBJ2-5; CDR3: CASSLGTVFGFFF